This T cell receptor beta chain stems from a study of tumor-infiltrating lymphocytes in primary liver carcinoma. Across the study: The patients included men and women who were aged 30 to 69 years.

For this clonotype: Mismatch with germline at one junction end may stem from a read error.

Total RNA amounting to 500 ng was the source from which TCR beta cDNA was made with a constant-region primer. TCR beta libraries came from three nested multiplex PCR rounds using slightly modified ARM-PCR. It was with TRBV1-TRBV30 forward primers and a C-beta reverse primer that the first two PCR rounds were run, at roughly 10 cycles each. Each CDR3 protein gets one entry after TCRdb re-called the multiplex PCR reads with MiXCR. This sample has some 190,000 distinct CDR3 sequences, with just under 85% found just once. Co-extraction yielded RNA and DNA from about 20-30 mg of unsorted bulk tissue. Every one of the tumor samples had a viable tumor cell content above 80%. Germline V gene data show CDR1 as SGHAT and CDR2 as FQDESV (reference sequence). The CDR3 totals 19 residues.

The sequenced material came from tumor tissue from primary liver carcinoma. The source of this sequence is a man aged 35-49 years with primary liver carcinoma and hepatitis B virus infection. This chain connects TRBV11-1 to TRBJ2-3; D is perhaps TRBD1 or TRBD2 (5 bases each). CDR3 bases: TGTGCCAGCTGCTCTGGGGGAAGCTCTGTCGAAGCCCGCACAGATATGCAGTATTTT. Its translation is CASCSGGSSVEARTDMQYF.